The 8 T cell receptor beta chains below come from one sample, sequenced in a study of blood T cells in healthy people across ages. With a J-beta primer mix and a sample-barcoded 5' primer, a second PCR ran about 7 to 11 cycles. TCRdb reprocessed the 5' RACE reads via MiXCR and lists one record per CDR3 protein. Here the sample spans more than 650,000 distinct CDR3 sequences, 22% being singletons. Sequencing was carried out using blood. The receptor set was obtained from a man aged 65 to 85 in good health.

The rearrangement joins TRBV12-3 or TRBV12-4 to TRBJ2-3; 7 bases are a match to TRBD1. The CDR3 has 13 amino acids. V was pared by 4 bases and J by 6 bases, with 4 bases of the junction left unmatched. The CDR3 protein is CASSSGTDDTQYF. The CDR3 nucleotides are TGTGCCAGCAGTTCCGGGACAGATGATACGCAGTATTTT.

This clonotype has just a few counts. One junction end disagrees with the germline gene, perhaps due to a read error. J is TRBJ2-3 and V is TRBV18; D uncertain. Germline CDR1 KGHSH, CDR2 LQKENI. The CDR3 spans 12 residues. Here the CDR3 reads CTSSPGTDTQYF. CDR3 coding DNA: TGTACCAGCTCCCCCGGTACAGATACGCAGTACTTT.

This sequence joins TRBV4-1 and TRBJ2-1, with D hard to call. V was shortened by 2 bases and J by 0 bases, with 8 bases between the two germline ends. Germline values: CDR1 MGHRA, CDR2 YSYEKL. The CDR3 consists of 15 residues. For the CDR3, the DNA is TGCGCCAGCAGCCAACCTACCCACTCCTACAATGAGCAGTTCTTC. It translates to CASSQPTHSYNEQFF.

The rearrangement links TRBV24-1 to TRBJ1-4, with D possibly matching TRBD1 (5 bases). CDR1 is KGHDR, CDR2 SFDVKD, per germline. The CDR3 has 13 amino acids. Between the trimmed V and J ends, which lost 6 bases and 6 bases, there was a span of 10 bases. CDR3 protein: CATSRGMDEKLFF. In nucleotides, the CDR3 is TGTGCCACCAGTCGGGGGATGGATGAAAAACTGTTTTTT.

V gene TRBV28 combines with J gene TRBJ1-4; 7 nucleotides align to TRBD1. Germline loops: CDR1 MDHEN, CDR2 SYDVKM. This CDR3 has 16 residues. Trimming cost V 2 bases and J 8 bases; bases outside gene matches: 11. This CDR3 is CASSLPSTGLGEKLFF. DNA of the CDR3: TGTGCCAGCAGTTTACCCTCGACAGGGCTGGGCGAAAAACTGTTTTTT.

This chain connects TRBV12-3 or TRBV12-4 to TRBJ2-3; TRBD1 might be the D (7 bases). CDR3 length: 18 residues. V lost 5 bases, J lost 1 base, and 22 bases lay in between. The chain's CDR3 is CASSGTATRIPGTDTQYF. The CDR3 nucleotides read TGTGCCAGCAGTGGGACAGCGACTAGGATCCCTGGCACAGATACGCAGTATTTT.

This clonotype was detected a few times. This chain connects TRBV6-6 to TRBJ2-7; maybe TRBD1 (6 bases). Germline lookup yields CDR1 MNHNY and CDR2 SVGAGI (reference sequence). The CDR3 is 14 amino acids. V gave up 11 bases and J gave up 1 base, with 18 bases separating them. CDR3 coding DNA: TGTGCCTCCCAAAGGGGGACCCAATCCTACGAGCAGTACGTC. Amino acid sequence: CASQRGTQSYEQYV.

This clonotype has more than one count but fewer than ten. The chain has TRBV12-3 or TRBV12-4 and TRBJ2-3, with D possibly TRBD2 on 6 matching bases. The CDR3 extends over 15 amino acids. Trimming cost V 5 bases and J 7 bases, with 19 bases left between them. Here the CDR3 reads CASSPGLLDTNTQYF. CDR3 bases: TGTGCCAGCAGTCCGGGACTTTTAGACACCAATACGCAGTATTTT.